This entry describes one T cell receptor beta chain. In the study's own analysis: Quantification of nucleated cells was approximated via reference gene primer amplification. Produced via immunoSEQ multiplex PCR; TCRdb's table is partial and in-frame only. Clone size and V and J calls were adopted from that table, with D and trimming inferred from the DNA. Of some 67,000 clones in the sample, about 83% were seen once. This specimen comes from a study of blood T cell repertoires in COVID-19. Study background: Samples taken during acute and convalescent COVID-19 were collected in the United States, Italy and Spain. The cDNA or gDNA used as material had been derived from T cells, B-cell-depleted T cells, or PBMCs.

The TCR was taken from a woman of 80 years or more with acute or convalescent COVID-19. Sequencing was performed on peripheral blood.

CDR3 bases: TGTGCCAGCAGTCACCTCACAGGGGGGACTGAAGCTTTCTTT. Translated, it gives CASSHLTGGTEAFF. This chain connects TRBV27 to TRBJ1-1; 8 positions agree with TRBD1. With 5 bases clipped from V and 5 bases from J, the junction kept 7 bases outside the gene matches. The CDR3 contains 14 residues. Looked up from germline, CDR1 is MNHEY and CDR2 is SMNVEV (reference sequence).